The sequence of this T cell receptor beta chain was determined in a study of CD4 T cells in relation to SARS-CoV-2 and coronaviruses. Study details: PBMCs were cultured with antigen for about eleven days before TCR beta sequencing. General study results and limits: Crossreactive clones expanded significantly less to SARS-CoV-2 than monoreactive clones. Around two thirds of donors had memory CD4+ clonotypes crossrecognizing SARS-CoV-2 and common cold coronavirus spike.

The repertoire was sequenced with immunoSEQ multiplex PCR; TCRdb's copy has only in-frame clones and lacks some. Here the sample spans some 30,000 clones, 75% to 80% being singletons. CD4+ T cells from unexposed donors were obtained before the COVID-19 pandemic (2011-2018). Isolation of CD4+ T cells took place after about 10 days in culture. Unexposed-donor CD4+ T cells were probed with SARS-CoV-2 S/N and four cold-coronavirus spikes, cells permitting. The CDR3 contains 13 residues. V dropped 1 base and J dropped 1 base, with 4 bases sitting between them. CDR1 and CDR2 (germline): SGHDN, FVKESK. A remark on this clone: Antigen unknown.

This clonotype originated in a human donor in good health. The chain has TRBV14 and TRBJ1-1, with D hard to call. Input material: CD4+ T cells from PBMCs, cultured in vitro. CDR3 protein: CASSQGENTEAFF. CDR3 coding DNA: TGTGCCAGCAGCCAAGGAGAGAACACTGAAGCTTTCTTT.